This T cell receptor (beta chain) is drawn from a study of T cell repertoires in cytomegalovirus infection. As for the study in general: Public TCR beta signatures provided an indication of both CMV infection and a matching HLA type.

MiXCR, applied by TCRdb to the reads, yields one record per CDR3 protein. In the table there are approximately 700,000 distinct CDR3 sequences, 35% to 45% of which are singletons. V lost 4 bases and J lost 6; bases outside the gene matches: 6. The CDR3 extends over 14 amino acids. Germline CDR1 SEHNR, CDR2 FQNEAQ (reference sequence). The chain uses TRBV7-9 and TRBJ2-1, with 7 bases matching TRBD1. The source material was PBMCs. This receptor was identified in a human donor in good health (CMV status not recorded). Some clones in this sample may be carry-over from other donors' samples. Here the CDR3 reads CASSSGRDSNEQFF. CDR3 in DNA: TGTGCCAGCAGCTCCGGCCGGGACAGCAATGAGCAGTTCTTC.